This TCR beta chain was sequenced in a study of cytomegalovirus exposure and HLA in healthy donors. Study details: Earlier, roughly 120 million unique TCR beta sequences were recovered from some 200 million T cells by an analysis. A preliminary data release comprised tens of millions of unique TCRs obtained from HLA-typed donors. General observations from the study: In an earlier analysis, in some 600 donors, most V segments appeared productive either ~87% or ~30% of the time. Through in vitro validation, three CMV-associated chains were shown to be specific for CMV antigens.

Turning to this clone: The antigen is undetermined.

The PCR had 60 Vbeta and 13 Jbeta primers. Here immunoSEQ multiplex PCR was the method, and the copy in TCRdb shows in-frame clones only, minus some. Of about 37,000 clones in the sample, 70% to 75% were seen once. Per germline, CDR1 LNHDA and CDR2 SQIVND (reference sequence). The CDR3 consists of 17 residues. V dropped 2 bases and J dropped 6; count of bases not matched to a gene: 11. This chain uses TRBV19 with TRBJ2-1, with 9 nucleotides matching TRBD1. Sequencing was done on a sample of PBMCs. This clonotype was sampled from a man younger than 45 in good health and CMV-seronegative. CDR3 bases: TGTGCCAGTAGTATACTGTCGCGACAGGGGGGAGGCAATGAGCAGTTCTTC. This translates into CASSILSRQGGGNEQFF.